This T cell receptor beta chain was identified during a study of shared clonotypes between healthy human individuals. The authors distributed each subset's genomic DNA evenly over several immunoSEQ plates. Clones were sequenced by immunoSEQ multiplex PCR, and TCRdb holds only the in-frame ones, with some missing. The profile shows roughly 2 million clones, roughly 94% of them singletons. Partitioning of CD4+ cells yielded a CD45RA+ naive subset and a CD45RA-negative memory subset. Trimming removed 4 bases at V and 5 bases at J, with 17 bases between. Germline V gives CDR1 SGHAT, CDR2 FQNNGV. The CDR3 is 16 residues long.

This receptor was obtained from a young man in good health. The sequenced sample was naive CD4+ T cells sorted from blood. Subset denoted: CD45RA+ positively selected. The chain couples TRBV11-2 to TRBJ1-4, with D perhaps TRBD1 (6 bases). This CDR3 reads CASSSVRGGTNEKLFF. The CDR3 DNA is TGTGCCAGCAGCTCAGTCAGGGGCGGAACGAATGAAAAACTGTTTTTT. The complete variable domain, with remaining parts taken from reference TRBV11-2 and TRBJ1-4, reads EAGVAQSPRYKIIEKRQSVAFWCNPISGHATLYWYQQILGQGPKLLIQFQNNGVVDDSQLPKDRFSAERLKGVDSTLKIQPAKLEDSAVYLCASSSVRGGTNEKLFFGSGTQLSVL.